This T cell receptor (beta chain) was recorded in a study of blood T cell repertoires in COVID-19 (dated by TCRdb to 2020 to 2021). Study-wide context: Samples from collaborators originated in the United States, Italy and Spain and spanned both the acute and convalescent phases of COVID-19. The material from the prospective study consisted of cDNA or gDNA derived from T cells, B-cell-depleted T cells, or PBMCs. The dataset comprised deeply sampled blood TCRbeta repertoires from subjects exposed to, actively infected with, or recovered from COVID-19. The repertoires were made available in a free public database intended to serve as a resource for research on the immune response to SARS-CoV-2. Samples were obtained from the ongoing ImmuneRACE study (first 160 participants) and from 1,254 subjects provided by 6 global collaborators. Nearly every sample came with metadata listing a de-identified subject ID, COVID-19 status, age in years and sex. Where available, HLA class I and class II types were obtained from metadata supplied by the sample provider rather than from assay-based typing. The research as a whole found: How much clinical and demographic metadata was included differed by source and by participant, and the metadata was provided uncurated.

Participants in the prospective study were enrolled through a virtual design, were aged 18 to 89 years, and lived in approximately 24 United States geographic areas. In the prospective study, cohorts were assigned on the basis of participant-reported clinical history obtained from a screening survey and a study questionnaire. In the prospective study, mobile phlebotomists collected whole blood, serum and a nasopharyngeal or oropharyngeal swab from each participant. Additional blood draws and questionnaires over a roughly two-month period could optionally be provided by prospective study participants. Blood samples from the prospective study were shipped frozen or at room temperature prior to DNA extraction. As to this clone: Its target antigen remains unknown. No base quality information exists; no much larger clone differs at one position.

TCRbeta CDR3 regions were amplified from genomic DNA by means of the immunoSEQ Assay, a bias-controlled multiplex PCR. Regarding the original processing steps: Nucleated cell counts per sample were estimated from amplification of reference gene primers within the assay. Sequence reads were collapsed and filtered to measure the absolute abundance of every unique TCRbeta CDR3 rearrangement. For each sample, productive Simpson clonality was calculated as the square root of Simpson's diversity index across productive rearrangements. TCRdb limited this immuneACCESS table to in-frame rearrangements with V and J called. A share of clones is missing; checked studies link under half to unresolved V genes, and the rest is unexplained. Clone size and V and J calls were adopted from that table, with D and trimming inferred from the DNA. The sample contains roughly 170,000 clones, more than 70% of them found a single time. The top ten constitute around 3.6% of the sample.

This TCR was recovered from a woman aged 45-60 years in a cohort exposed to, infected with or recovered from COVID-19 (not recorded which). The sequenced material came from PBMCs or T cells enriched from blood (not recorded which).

The CDR3 reads CASSNNQDKTYNEQFF. The DNA sequence is TGTGCCAGCAGCAACAACCAAGACAAGACCTACAATGAGCAGTTCTTC. The sequence links TRBV21-1 to TRBJ2-1; TRBD1, as called in the table, went unchecked against the DNA. TRBV21-1 is given as a pseudogene. Taken from cysteine to phenylalanine, the CDR3 has 16 residues. Just CDR3 DNA is preserved here, 48 bases in frame from base 1.